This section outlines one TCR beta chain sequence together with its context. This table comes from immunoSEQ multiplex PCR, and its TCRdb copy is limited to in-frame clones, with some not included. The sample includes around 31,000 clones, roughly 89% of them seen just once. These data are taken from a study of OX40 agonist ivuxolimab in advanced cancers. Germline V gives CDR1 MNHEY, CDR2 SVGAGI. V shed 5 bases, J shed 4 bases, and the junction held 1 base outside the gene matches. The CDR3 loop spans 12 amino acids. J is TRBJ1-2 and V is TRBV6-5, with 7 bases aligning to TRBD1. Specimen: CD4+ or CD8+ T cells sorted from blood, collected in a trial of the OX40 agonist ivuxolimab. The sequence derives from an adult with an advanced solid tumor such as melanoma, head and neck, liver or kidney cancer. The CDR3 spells CASSEGAYGYTF. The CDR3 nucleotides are TGTGCCAGCAGTGAGGGGGCCTATGGCTACACCTTC.